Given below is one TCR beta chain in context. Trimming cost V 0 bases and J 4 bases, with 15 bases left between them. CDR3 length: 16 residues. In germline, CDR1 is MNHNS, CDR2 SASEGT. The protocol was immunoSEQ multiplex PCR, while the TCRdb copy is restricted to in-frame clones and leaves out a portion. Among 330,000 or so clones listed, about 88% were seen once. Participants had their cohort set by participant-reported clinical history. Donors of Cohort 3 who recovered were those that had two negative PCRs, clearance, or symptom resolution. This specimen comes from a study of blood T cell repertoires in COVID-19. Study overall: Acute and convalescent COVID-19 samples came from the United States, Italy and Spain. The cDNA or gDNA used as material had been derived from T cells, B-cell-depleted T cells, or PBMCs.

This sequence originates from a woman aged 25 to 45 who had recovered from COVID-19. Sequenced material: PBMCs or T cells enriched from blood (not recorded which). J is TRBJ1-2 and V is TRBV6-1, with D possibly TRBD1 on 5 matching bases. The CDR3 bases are TGTGCCAGCAGTGAAGCCAGACAGAGCTTTATCTATGGCTACACCTTC. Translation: CASSEARQSFIYGYTF.